A single sample gave rise to the 14 T cell receptor beta chains below, sequenced in a study of blood T cell repertoires in COVID-19. The protocol was immunoSEQ multiplex PCR, while the TCRdb copy is restricted to in-frame clones and leaves out a portion. Seen here are around 60,000 clones, approximately 78% observed once, and the top ten hold more than 12%. The sample taken for sequencing was peripheral blood. These receptors were taken from a man of 80 years or more with acute or convalescent COVID-19.

This clone was picked up a small number of times. This chain uses TRBV6-5 with TRBJ1-4; 9 nucleotides agree with TRBD1. This CDR3 spans 14 amino acids. The germline V gene encodes CDR1 MNHEY and CDR2 SVGAGI. With 5 bases clipped from V and 5 bases from J, the junction kept 3 bases outside the gene matches. The CDR3 is CASSIDRGNEKLFF. CDR3 in DNA: TGTGCCAGCAGTATCGACAGGGGGAATGAAAAACTGTTTTTT.

The chain couples TRBV27 to TRBJ2-1; TRBD2 agrees at 10 bases. After removal of 3 bases from V and 5 bases from J, the junction contained 4 bases not matched to a gene. This CDR3 contains 15 residues. CDR1 is MNHEY and CDR2 is SMNVEV in the germline V gene (reference sequence). CDR3 sequence (DNA): TGTGCCAGCAGTTTTGTAGCGGGGGGCAACAATGAGCAGTTCTTC. Translation gives CASSFVAGGNNEQFF.

This rearrangement joins TRBV20-1 to TRBJ2-1; 8 nucleotides match TRBD2. The CDR3 runs 14 residues. Trimming took 3 bases from V and 4 from J; bases not matched to a gene: 5. Germline assignment: CDR1 DFQATT and CDR2 SNEGSKA (reference sequence). The CDR3 loop reads CSASLPGGYNEQFF. The DNA for the CDR3 is TGCAGTGCTAGTTTACCGGGGGGGTACAATGAGCAGTTCTTC.

J is TRBJ1-2 and V is TRBV30, with D perhaps TRBD1 (6 bases). In germline, CDR1 is GTSNPN, CDR2 SVGIG (reference sequence). The CDR3 consists of 13 residues. Trimming took 0 bases from V and 5 from J, leaving 10 bases between them. The CDR3 reads CAWSVGTQYGYTF. CDR3 nucleotide sequence: TGTGCCTGGAGTGTAGGGACACAGTATGGCTACACCTTC. The whole variable domain, filled in from reference TRBV30 and TRBJ1-2, reads SQTIHQWPATLVQPVGSPLSLECTVEGTSNPNLYWYRQAAGRGLQLLFYSVGIGQISSEVPQNLSASRPQDRQFILSSKKLLLSDSGFYLCAWSVGTQYGYTFGSGTRLTVV.

V usage is TRBV5-1 and J usage is TRBJ1-2; no clear D gene. Trimming cost V 2 bases and J 3 bases, with 11 bases left between them. Germline V CDR1 and CDR2: SGHRS, YFSETQ. This CDR3 is 14 amino acids long. The CDR3 protein is CASSFVREYYGYTF. The CDR3 coding sequence is TGCGCCAGCAGCTTTGTTCGGGAATACTATGGCTACACCTTC.

The chain joins TRBV19 to TRBJ2-2; 9 positions match TRBD1. Trimming took 5 bases from V and 1 from J; bases not matched to a gene: 11. CDR1 LNHDA and CDR2 SQIVND come from the germline V gene (reference sequence). This CDR3 spans 18 amino acids. The CDR3 is CASSARIPGQGNTGELFF. CDR3 in DNA: TGTGCCAGTAGTGCTAGAATTCCGGGACAGGGGAACACCGGGGAGCTGTTTTTT.

The chain links TRBV3-1 (or the pseudogene TRBV3-2) to TRBJ2-1; D uncertain. Germline CDR1 and CDR2: LGHDT and YNNKEL (reference sequence). V was shortened by 0 bases and J by 10 bases, with 10 bases between the two germline ends. The CDR3 is made up of 13 amino acids. The CDR3 is CASSQDLTREQFF. In DNA, the CDR3 is TGTGCCAGCAGCCAAGATCTAACCAGGGAGCAGTTCTTC.

Notes on this clone: Its ends do not fully match the called genes, so a read error is possible. CDR3 bases: TGTGCCAGCACCTCTACAACCGGGACACACGTATTTTGG. Its protein is CASTSTTGTHVFW. V is TRBV6-5 and J is TRBJ1-1; perhaps TRBD1 as D (6 bases). Germline CDR1 MNHEY, CDR2 SVGAGI. This CDR3 is built from 13 residues.

The chain recombines TRBV4-2 with TRBJ1-4; tentative D call: TRBD1 (6 bases). Per the germline V gene, CDR1 is LGHNA and CDR2 is YNFKEQ. The length of the CDR3 is 16 residues. Trimming took 1 base from V and 8 from J, leaving 17 bases between them. The CDR3 loop reads CASSQGNIEGGEKLFF. The DNA of the CDR3 is TGTGCCAGCAGCCAAGGTAATATCGAAGGGGGAGAAAAACTGTTTTTT.

This clone was counted once. The chain couples TRBV5-1 to TRBJ1-1; TRBD1 aligns across 7 bases. V gave up 0 bases and J gave up 4 bases; unmatched junction bases: 6. Looked up from germline, CDR1 is SGHRS and CDR2 is YFSETQ. The CDR3 runs 15 residues. The CDR3 reads CASSLATGVGTEAFF. The CDR3 region has the DNA TGCGCCAGCAGCTTGGCCACAGGGGTGGGCACTGAAGCTTTCTTT.

The chain carries TRBV7-9 and TRBJ1-3; D is uncertain. The CDR3 extends over 17 amino acids. Germline V gene sequence: CDR1 SEHNR, CDR2 FQNEAQ (reference sequence). V gave up 3 bases and J gave up 0 bases, with 15 bases separating them. CDR3 region: CASSFPGLSSSGNTIYF. The CDR3 DNA reads as TGTGCCAGCAGCTTTCCAGGACTCTCGAGCTCTGGAAACACCATATATTTT.

This clone was counted between two and nine times. The J gene is TRBJ1-5, the V gene TRBV25-1; D may be TRBD1 (6 bases). Germline CDR1 reads MGHDK; CDR2 reads SYGVNS. CDR3 length: 13 residues. Trimming removed 2 bases at V and 4 bases at J, with 6 bases between. CDR3 sequence reads: CASSEQGNQPQHF. The CDR3 nucleotides are TGTGCCAGCAGTGAACAGGGGAATCAGCCCCAGCATTTT.

This clone was counted only a few times. V gene TRBV2 combines with J gene TRBJ1-1, with D possibly being TRBD1 (6 bases). Trimming took off 4 bases at V and 0 bases at J, with 15 bases between the two ends. There are 16 residues in the CDR3. Germline V lookup: CDR1 SNHLY, CDR2 FYNNEI. For the CDR3, the DNA is TGTGCCAGCAGTGTCTGGGGGCAGGGCATGAACACTGAAGCTTTCTTT. Amino acids: CASSVWGQGMNTEAFF.

The rearrangement uses TRBV5-6 and TRBJ1-5, with D unclear. The CDR3 consists of 12 residues. Germline V gene lookup returns CDR1 SGHDT and CDR2 YYEEEE. V lost 2 bases to trimming and J lost 6 bases, with 6 bases between them. The CDR3: CASSFLSQPQHF. The CDR3 DNA reads TGTGCCAGCAGCTTTTTATCTCAGCCCCAGCATTTT.